In its sample, the clone carrying this T cell receptor beta chain was seen a few times. The target antigen is unknown. There are 14 residues in the CDR3. Trimming stripped 1 base from V and 4 bases from J, with 11 bases between. Germline CDR1 is SGHTA and CDR2 is FQGNSA. The data were taken from a study of cytomegalovirus exposure and HLA in healthy donors. The study, taken as a whole, reports: Most of the TCR beta V segments (in an earlier analysis) were productive either about 87% or about 30% of the time.

The primer mix had 60 Vbeta and 13 Jbeta primers. Measured with immunoSEQ multiplex PCR; TCRdb has only the in-frame clones, and not every one. The sample contains more than 90,000 clones, 82% of which appear only once. The receptor's source is a man between 45 and 60 years old in good health and CMV-seronegative. The sample comprised PBMCs. The chain is built from TRBV7-2 and TRBJ2-7; TRBD2 might be the D (7 bases). CDR3 protein: CASSLERGGYEQYF. The CDR3 DNA sequence: TGTGCCAGCAGCTTAGAGAGGGGGGGATACGAGCAGTACTTC.